A single sample gave rise to the 11 T cell receptor beta chains below, sequenced in a study of beta chain features in type 1 diabetes. As every portion of the isolated RNA was reverse transcribed, the sequencing read expressed TCRB transcripts. Libraries were prepared by immunoSEQ multiplex PCR; TCRdb keeps only in-frame clonotypes and omits some of them. This sample has 250,000 or so clones, with 25% to 30% found just once. The material sequenced was central memory CD4+ T cells from blood. These receptors all stem from a man aged 25 to 40 in good health.

This clone was counted between two and nine times. The chain employs TRBV28 and TRBJ2-1, with D perhaps TRBD2 (5 bases). Trimming shortened V by 7 bases and J by 0 bases, and 7 bases separated the two germline ends. CDR3 size: 13 residues. In germline, CDR1 is MDHEN, CDR2 SYDVKM. This CDR3 reads CASMGSSYNEQFF. The CDR3 DNA follows: TGTGCCAGCATGGGGAGCTCCTACAATGAGCAGTTCTTC.

This clone turned up a few times. The chain is built from TRBV5-4 and TRBJ2-3, with D uncertain. The germline V gene has CDR1 SGHNT and CDR2 YYREEE (reference sequence). There are 12 residues in the CDR3. Trimming removed 4 bases from V and 4 bases from J, with 7 bases in between. The CDR3 coding sequence is TGTGCCAGCAGCGCATCCGCAGATACGCAGTATTTT. This encodes CASSASADTQYF.

The genes are TRBV7-8 and TRBJ2-2; D remains ambiguous. Germline loops: CDR1 SGHVS, CDR2 FQNEAQ. Trimming removed 8 bases at V and 0 bases at J, with 10 bases between. The CDR3 runs to 14 residues. In DNA, the CDR3 is TGTGCCAGCTACGTAACTGCGAACACCGGGGAGCTGTTTTTT. Translating it yields CASYVTANTGELFF.

The chain combines TRBV30 with TRBJ1-6; D unresolved. Deletions cut 1 base from V and 14 bases from J, with 9 bases between. Germline loops: CDR1 GTSNPN, CDR2 SVGIG (reference sequence). This CDR3 has 11 amino acids. The CDR3 DNA sequence: TGTGCCTGGAGTGGTGGGGTGGCCCTCCACTTT. It specifies CAWSGGVALHF.

As concerns this clone: The sample has other DNA sequences that encode this CDR3 too. The chain is built from TRBV15 and TRBJ1-5, with unresolved D. V lost 0 bases and J 7 bases, leaving 4 bases between the germline ends. The CDR3 runs to 12 residues. Germline CDR1 reads LNHNV; CDR2 reads YYDKDF (reference sequence). The CDR3 nucleotides are TGTGCCACCAGCAGAGATCACCAGCCCCAGCATTTT. Amino acid sequence: CATSRDHQPQHF.

The chain recombines TRBV7-8 with TRBJ2-1, with unresolved D. Germline loops: CDR1 SGHVS, CDR2 FQNEAQ. The length of the CDR3 is 14 residues. V lost 8 bases and J 0 bases, leaving 11 bases between the germline ends. CDR3 sequence (DNA): TGTGCCAGCGGCTCCGTCAGCTCCTACAATGAGCAGTTCTTC. As protein: CASGSVSSYNEQFF.

The DNA for the CDR3 is TGTGCCAGCAGCCTAAGAGGAAATGAGCAGTTCTTC. Its protein is CASSLRGNEQFF. The rearrangement joins TRBV27 to TRBJ2-1; no reliable D call. CDR3 size: 12 residues. The germline V gene encodes CDR1 MNHEY and CDR2 SMNVEV (reference sequence). Trimming stripped 6 bases from V and 7 bases from J, with 10 bases between.

This clone has just a few counts. The DNA of the CDR3 is TGCAGCCCGGAGCCCAGCGGGACACGACACAATGAGCAGTTCTTC. This codes for CSPEPSGTRHNEQFF. The genes are TRBV29-1 and TRBJ2-1; D perhaps matches TRBD2 (7 bases). The CDR3 contains 15 residues. CDR1 SQVTM and CDR2 ANQGSEA come from the germline V gene. The V end lost 8 bases, the J end lost 5 bases, and 22 bases lay between the germline ends.

The chain joins TRBV30 to TRBJ2-5; TRBD2 agrees at 14 bases. J was trimmed by 5 bases and V by 5 bases; bases with no gene match: 4. The CDR3 has 14 amino acids. Germline V lookup: CDR1 GTSNPN, CDR2 SVGIG (reference sequence). The CDR3 DNA reads TGTGCCTGGGGGACTAGCGGGAGTCGGGAGACCCAGTACTTC. Amino acids: CAWGTSGSRETQYF. The full variable domain, in which reference TRBV30 and TRBJ2-5 provide the parts outside the CDR3, is SQTIHQWPATLVQPVGSPLSLECTVEGTSNPNLYWYRQAAGRGLQLLFYSVGIGQISSEVPQNLSASRPQDRQFILSSKKLLLSDSGFYLCAWGTSGSRETQYFGPGTRLLVL.

The chain links TRBV7-2 to TRBJ2-2; possibly TRBD1 or TRBD2 for D (6 bases each). Germline V gene data show CDR1 as SGHTA and CDR2 as FQGNSA. The CDR3 sequence is 14 residues long. V was pared by 6 bases and J by 7 bases, with 15 bases between. The CDR3 loop reads CASRRDRRDGELFF. The CDR3 DNA follows: TGTGCCAGCAGACGAGACAGGCGGGACGGGGAGCTGTTTTTT. The entire variable domain, with the rest obtained from reference TRBV7-2 and TRBJ2-2, is as follows: GAGVSQSPSNKVTEKGKDVELRCDPISGHTALYWYRQSLGQGLEFLIYFQGNSAPDKSGLPSDRFSAERTGGSVSTLTIQRTQQEDSAVYLCASRRDRRDGELFFGEGSRLTVL.

Points on this clone: The CDR3 end shows no conserved phenylalanine or tryptophan, and so a read error is likely. The CDR3 DNA sequence: TGTGCCAGCAGTACTCCGGGACAGGGTTTGCAGCCCCAGCATTCT. Translation gives CASSTPGQGLQPQHS. The J gene is TRBJ1-5, the V gene TRBV28; 9 positions match TRBD1. V was clipped by 5 bases and J by 7 bases; unmatched bases: 9. Germline V gene data show CDR1 as MDHEN and CDR2 as SYDVKM. This CDR3 contains 15 residues.